Below are 31 T cell receptor beta chains sequenced from a single sample in a study of blood T cell repertoires in COVID-19. Profiled with immunoSEQ multiplex PCR; TCRdb holds only in-frame clones, not every one. The data hold 250,000 to 300,000 clones, with over 80% observed a single time. The sequencing input was peripheral blood. The source is a woman in her 70s with COVID-19, enrolled during active disease.

This chain uses TRBV20-1 with TRBJ1-5; a weak D match, TRBD1 (5 bases). Per germline, CDR1 DFQATT and CDR2 SNEGSKA (reference sequence). The CDR3 has 13 residues. Trimming removed 3 bases from V and 3 bases from J, with 9 bases in between. Here the CDR3 DNA reads TGCAGTGCTAGTTTGGACAACAATCAGCCCCAGCATTTT. Its protein product is CSASLDNNQPQHF.

The chain uses TRBV4-1 and TRBJ1-6, with D tentatively TRBD1 (6 bases). This CDR3 spans 15 amino acids. The germline gives CDR1 MGHRA, CDR2 YSYEKL. Trimming took 4 bases from V and 4 from J, leaving 11 bases between them. This chain's CDR3 is CASSLLTGYNSPLHF. CDR3 DNA: TGCGCCAGCAGCCTCCTGACAGGTTATAATTCACCCCTCCACTTT.

The chain combines TRBV14 with TRBJ1-2, with D tentatively TRBD1 (6 bases). This CDR3 region has 14 residues. Per the germline V gene, CDR1 is SGHDN and CDR2 is FVKESK. V shed 6 bases and J shed 1 base, with 12 bases lying between them. This chain's CDR3 is CASRPRGNNYGYTF. CDR3 coding DNA: TGTGCCAGCAGACCCAGGGGTAATAACTATGGCTACACCTTC.

The rearrangement uses TRBV5-4 and TRBJ2-7, with D tentatively TRBD2 (6 bases). The CDR3 is 13 residues long. Trimming stripped 5 bases from V and 4 bases from J, with 13 bases between. The germline CDR1 and CDR2 sequences are SGHNT and YYREEE (reference sequence). The CDR3: CASSSEGRYEQYF. CDR3 in DNA: TGTGCCAGCAGTTCCGAGGGGAGGTACGAGCAGTACTTC.

The chain has TRBV6-5 and TRBJ2-7, with 13 nucleotides matching TRBD2. J gave up 7 bases and V 6 bases, and 9 bases lay outside the gene matches. This CDR3 is built from 15 residues. The germline V gene encodes CDR1 MNHEY and CDR2 SVGAGI. CDR3 loop: CASSYGLAGDWEQYF. The CDR3, as DNA: TGTGCCAGCAGCTACGGACTAGCGGGAGACTGGGAGCAGTACTTC.

J is TRBJ2-7 and V is TRBV11-3, with 7 bases aligning to TRBD1. The germline V gene has CDR1 SGHNT and CDR2 YENEEA. The length of the CDR3 is 14 residues. Trimming cost V 1 base and J 3 bases; bases outside gene matches: 3. The CDR3 reads CASSLGGTDYEQYF. The CDR3, as DNA: TGTGCCAGCAGCTTAGGAGGGACAGACTACGAGCAGTACTTC. Full variable domain (rest looked up from reference TRBV11-3 and TRBJ2-7): EAGVVQSPRYKIIEKKQPVAFWCNPISGHNTLYWYLQNLGQGPELLIRYENEEAVDDSQLPKDRFSAERLKGVDSTLKIQPAELGDSAVYLCASSLGGTDYEQYFGPGTRLTVT.

The chain combines TRBV7-2 with TRBJ1-2; D unresolved. Germline CDR1 reads SGHTA; CDR2 reads FQGNSA. Trimming removed 3 bases at V and 8 bases at J, with 16 bases between. CDR3 length equals 14 residues. The CDR3 loop is CASSLTLRAGGYTF. Here the CDR3 DNA reads TGTGCCAGCAGCTTGACTCTGAGGGCTGGGGGCTACACCTTC.

The V gene is TRBV30, the J gene TRBJ1-5, with D tentatively TRBD1 (5 bases). The CDR3 length is 17 residues. V was shortened by 2 bases and J by 4 bases, with 21 bases between the two germline ends. Germline CDR1 and CDR2: GTSNPN and SVGIG (reference sequence). CDR3 in DNA: TGTGCCTGGAGTAGGGCAGGGTCCCCGGCGACTAATCAGCCCCAGCATTTT. As protein: CAWSRAGSPATNQPQHF.

The chain couples TRBV7-3 to TRBJ2-1; 10 positions match TRBD2. Germline V gene lookup returns CDR1 SGHTA and CDR2 FQGTGA. V shed 5 bases, J shed 1 base, and the junction held 11 bases outside the gene matches. The length of the CDR3 is 18 residues. CDR3 nucleotide sequence: TGTGCCAGCAGCCCGCATCGGCCTAGCGGGAGTTCCTACAATGAGCAGTTCTTC. Translating it yields CASSPHRPSGSSYNEQFF. The complete variable domain, with remaining parts taken from reference TRBV7-3 and TRBJ2-1, reads GAGVSQTPSNKVTEKGKYVELRCDPISGHTALYWYRQSLGQGPEFLIYFQGTGAADDSGLPNDRFFAVRPEGSVSTLKIQRTERGDSAVYLCASSPHRPSGSSYNEQFFGPGTRLTVL.

This clone was counted a single time. This chain joins TRBV5-6 and TRBJ2-5; 8 bases are shared with TRBD1. J was trimmed by 4 bases and V by 3 bases; bases with no gene match: 11. Germline-derived CDR1 and CDR2 are SGHDT and YYEEEE. There are 16 residues in the CDR3. This chain's CDR3 is CASSSPGRTGRETQYF. CDR3 nucleotide sequence: TGTGCCAGCAGCTCACCCGGCAGGACAGGGCGAGAGACCCAGTACTTC.

CDR3 nucleotides: TGTGCCTGGAGCGCAGATAGCAATCAGCCCCAGCATTTT. This codes for CAWSADSNQPQHF. The chain employs TRBV30 and TRBJ1-5; D uncertain. The germline V gene has CDR1 GTSNPN and CDR2 SVGIG (reference sequence). Trimming removed 3 bases at V and 0 bases at J, with 6 bases between. This CDR3 has 13 amino acids.

This clone was seen a single time. The gene calls are TRBV19 and TRBJ1-2; 7 positions match TRBD1. The CDR3 covers 15 residues. The ends lost 1 base at V and 8 bases at J; junction bases unmatched: 10. Germline-derived CDR1 and CDR2 are LNHDA and SQIVND (reference sequence). Written as DNA, the CDR3 is TGTGCCAGTAGTATAGCTTGGACAGGCGGGTTCGGCTACACCTTC. Its translation: CASSIAWTGGFGYTF.

This rearrangement joins TRBV6-2 or TRBV6-3 to TRBJ1-1; 7 bases agree with TRBD1. V lost 2 bases, J lost 1 base, and 4 bases stayed unmatched. This CDR3 has 15 residues. CDR1 and CDR2 (germline): MNHEY, SVGEGT. CDR3 residues: CASSYPGQRNTEAFF. CDR3 coding DNA: TGTGCCAGCAGTTACCCGGGACAGAGGAACACTGAAGCTTTCTTT.

The rearrangement links TRBV5-6 to TRBJ2-7, with TRBD1 matching 9 bases. CDR1 SGHDT and CDR2 YYEEEE come from the germline V gene. Trimming at V came to 3 bases and at J to 4 bases, leaving 11 bases not matched to a gene. The CDR3 loop spans 16 amino acids. Here the CDR3 reads CASSSGLGQGAYEQYF. CDR3 in DNA: TGTGCCAGCAGCTCGGGACTGGGACAGGGTGCGTACGAGCAGTACTTC.

This sequence joins TRBV2 and TRBJ2-5; tentative D call: TRBD2 (5 bases). This CDR3 has 14 amino acids. Trimming shortened V by 4 bases and J by 5 bases, and 14 bases separated the two germline ends. Germline lookup yields CDR1 SNHLY and CDR2 FYNNEI. CDR3 bases: TGTGCCAGCAGTGCAACTAGAAATTCGGAGACCCAGTACTTC. Its translation: CASSATRNSETQYF.

V gene TRBV4-1 combines with J gene TRBJ2-7, with 7 bases matching TRBD1. Germline V gene data show CDR1 as MGHRA and CDR2 as YSYEKL. The CDR3 runs to 15 residues. V dropped 3 bases and J dropped 2; count of bases not matched to a gene: 7. The CDR3 reads CASSQEPGQTYEQYF. CDR3 coding DNA: TGCGCCAGCAGCCAGGAACCGGGACAGACCTACGAGCAGTACTTC.

The genes are TRBV5-5 and TRBJ2-7; possible D gene TRBD1, 5 bases. The V end lost 5 bases, the J end lost 0 bases, and 15 bases lay between the germline ends. Germline V gene sequence: CDR1 SGHKS, CDR2 YYEKEE (reference sequence). The CDR3 length is 15 residues. CDR3 protein: CASRPGLPSSYEQYF. For the CDR3, the DNA is TGTGCCAGCAGGCCAGGGCTTCCAAGCTCCTACGAGCAGTACTTC.

This clone has only one observation. The chain couples TRBV9 to TRBJ2-1; D is perhaps TRBD2 (6 bases). The germline CDR1 and CDR2 sequences are SGDLS and YYNGEE. Trimming stripped 3 bases from V and 9 bases from J, with 16 bases between. There are 14 residues in the CDR3. CDR3 DNA: TGTGCCAGCAGCGCGGACTACCGTACAGGTGAGCAGTTCTTC. Translated, it gives CASSADYRTGEQFF.

V and J are TRBV5-4 and TRBJ1-2, with D perhaps matching TRBD1 (6 bases). Germline V CDR1 and CDR2: SGHNT, YYREEE (reference sequence). The CDR3 consists of 16 residues. V lost 0 bases to trimming and J lost 5 bases, with 17 bases between them. The CDR3 is CASSLGGQTHTYGYTF. The CDR3 DNA is TGTGCCAGCAGCTTGGGGGGACAAACTCATACATATGGCTACACCTTC.

The DNA of the CDR3 is TGTGCCAGCACCGTAGGGCTAGCGGGGCTACAAGAGACCCAGTACTTC. As protein: CASTVGLAGLQETQYF. The chain uses TRBV3-1 (or the pseudogene TRBV3-2) and TRBJ2-5; 9 bases line up with TRBD2. Germline CDR1 is LGHDT and CDR2 is YNNKEL (reference sequence). Trimming cost V 7 bases and J 2 bases; bases outside gene matches: 11. There are 16 residues in the CDR3.

This rearrangement joins TRBV18 to TRBJ2-7, with D perhaps TRBD2 (7 bases). With 0 bases removed from V and 1 base from J, the gap between germline ends came to 10 bases. This CDR3 has 15 residues. CDR1 is KGHSH and CDR2 is LQKENI in the germline V gene. CDR3 DNA: TGTGCCAGCTCACCACCGCGGGGGCAGTCCTACGAGCAGTACTTC. Residues: CASSPPRGQSYEQYF.

This chain links TRBV6-5 with TRBJ2-7; the D gene is possibly TRBD1 (6 bases). The germline V gene has CDR1 MNHEY and CDR2 SVGAGI. V was trimmed by 10 bases and J by 3 bases, leaving 13 bases between them. This CDR3 contains 12 residues. This CDR3 reads CATSTGSYEQYF. Here the CDR3 DNA reads TGTGCCACAAGTACAGGGAGCTACGAGCAGTACTTC.

The chain recombines TRBV30 with TRBJ1-4; weak D call: TRBD1 (5 bases). V was shortened by 1 base and J by 5 bases, with 8 bases between the two germline ends. This CDR3 has 13 residues. Germline loops: CDR1 GTSNPN, CDR2 SVGIG (reference sequence). The CDR3 spells CAWSGQRNEKLFF. CDR3 sequence (DNA): TGTGCCTGGAGTGGACAGAGAAATGAAAAACTGTTTTTT.

The chain uses TRBV5-1 and TRBJ1-2; perhaps TRBD1 as D (6 bases). The CDR3 covers 14 residues. Germline values: CDR1 SGHRS, CDR2 YFSETQ. The V and J ends lost 1 base and 5 bases respectively, with 12 bases between them. Here the CDR3 DNA reads TGCGCCAGCAGCTTGAGCGGGACACTATATGGCTACACCTTC. Translating it yields CASSLSGTLYGYTF.

In its sample, this clone was seen once. The chain uses TRBV9 and TRBJ1-4, with 8 bases identical to TRBD1. This CDR3 region has 13 residues. Germline loops: CDR1 SGDLS, CDR2 YYNGEE. Trimming took 4 bases from V and 8 from J; bases not matched to a gene: 4. This CDR3 reads CASSFRDREKLFF. In DNA, the CDR3 is TGTGCCAGCAGCTTCCGGGACAGGGAAAAACTGTTTTTT.

The chain carries TRBV6-1 and TRBJ2-3, with TRBD2 matching over 9 bases. The V segment lost 4 bases and the J segment 1 base; nucleotides outside the gene matches: 6. The germline CDR1 and CDR2 sequences are MNHNS and SASEGT. This CDR3 comprises 16 residues. The CDR3 reads CASSGPLAGRTDTQYF. Written as DNA, the CDR3 is TGTGCCAGCAGTGGACCCCTAGCGGGACGCACAGATACGCAGTATTTT.

The CDR3 nucleotides read TGTGCCAGCAGCATCCCGGGACTAGCGGATCCTTACGAGCAGTACTTC. Its translation is CASSIPGLADPYEQYF. The chain has TRBV7-3 and TRBJ2-7; 11 bases map to TRBD2. Germline V gene data show CDR1 as SGHTA and CDR2 as FQGTGA. The CDR3 sequence is 16 residues long. With V trimmed by 5 bases and J by 4 bases, 10 bases remained unmatched. Combining the CDR3 with reference TRBV7-3 and TRBJ2-7 gives the whole variable domain GAGVSQTPSNKVTEKGKYVELRCDPISGHTALYWYRQSLGQGPEFLIYFQGTGAADDSGLPNDRFFAVRPEGSVSTLKIQRTERGDSAVYLCASSIPGLADPYEQYFGPGTRLTVT.

The chain is built from TRBV6-5 and TRBJ2-3; D ambiguous. V lost 6 bases to trimming and J lost 4 bases, with 8 bases between them. CDR3 length: 12 residues. The germline V gene has CDR1 MNHEY and CDR2 SVGAGI. In DNA, the CDR3 is TGTGCCAGCAGGAGCCAGGCAGATACGCAGTATTTT. Translated: CASRSQADTQYF.

The rearrangement uses TRBV6-1 and TRBJ1-6; no clear D gene. Trimming took 2 bases from V and 3 from J, leaving 11 bases between them. CDR1 is MNHNS, CDR2 SASEGT, per germline. This CDR3 comprises 16 residues. CDR3 nucleotides: TGTGCCAGCAGTGAACGGGCGGGTTTCTATAATTCACCCCTCCACTTT. This encodes CASSERAGFYNSPLHF.

The chain couples TRBV7-2 to TRBJ2-7; TRBD2 is a possible D gene (5 bases). V gave up 5 bases and J gave up 6 bases, with 14 bases separating them. The CDR3 extends over 13 amino acids. The V gene's germline CDR1 is SGHTA and CDR2 FQGNSA. CDR3 in amino acids: CASSRRGWAEQYF. DNA of the CDR3: TGTGCCAGCAGCCGACGCGGGTGGGCCGAGCAGTACTTC.

Here the CDR3 DNA reads TGTGCCAGAAGCTACTATCGGACAGGATATCGGTATGGCTACACCTTC. It translates to CARSYYRTGYRYGYTF. The rearrangement joins TRBV5-3 to TRBJ1-2; 7 positions match TRBD1. TRBV5-3 is classed as an ORF, of uncertain function. The length of the CDR3 is 16 residues. Trimming at V came to 3 bases and at J to 5 bases, leaving 13 bases not matched to a gene.